This T cell receptor beta chain stems from a study of shared clonotypes between healthy human individuals. Whole-study findings and limits: Sampling was confined to blood; repertoires within tissues likely differ.

This clone was counted between two and nine times. The antigen is not known. The sample carries other DNA sequences with the same CDR3. Between the trimmed V and J ends, which lost 0 bases and 3 bases, there was a span of 5 bases. The CDR3 runs to 13 residues. CDR1 and CDR2 (germline): SGHRS, YFSETQ. The assay was immunoSEQ multiplex PCR, and TCRdb's table has in-frame clones only and misses some. The data hold roughly 650,000 clones, with almost 97% observed a single time. This chain uses TRBV5-1 with TRBJ2-3; D is unclear. This receptor was taken from a woman aged 30 to 39 in good health. Specimen: naive CD4+ T cells sorted from blood. Subset described: CD45RA+ positively selected. CDR3: CASSLGRTDTQYF. The CDR3 DNA reads TGCGCCAGCAGCTTGGGACGGACAGATACGCAGTATTTT.